Listed here are 12 T cell receptor beta chains from one sample, sequenced in a study of T cell responses to AZD1222 COVID-19 vaccine. Here immunoSEQ multiplex PCR was the method, and the copy in TCRdb shows in-frame clones only, minus some. The sample has around 130,000 clones, over 90% seen once. The starting material was peripheral blood, obtained on day 0 of AZD1222 vaccination. These receptors were obtained from an adult in good health.

The chain couples TRBV18 to TRBJ1-3; D is uncertain. The V gene lost 6 bases and the J gene lost 0 bases, with 9 bases spanning the gap. This CDR3 is built from 14 residues. CDR1 is KGHSH and CDR2 is LQKENI in the germline V gene. The CDR3 region is CASSRSSSGNTIYF. CDR3 in DNA: TGTGCCAGCTCCCGGAGTAGCTCTGGAAACACCATATATTTT.

This chain links TRBV19 with TRBJ1-5, with D uncertain. CDR3 size: 12 residues. V was cut by 2 bases and J by 8 bases, with 7 bases left in between. CDR1 LNHDA and CDR2 SQIVND come from the germline V gene (reference sequence). CDR3 loop: CASSIIGEPQHF. CDR3 in DNA: TGTGCCAGTAGTATAATCGGTGAGCCCCAGCATTTT.

The chain links TRBV19 to TRBJ1-2; TRBD1 might be the D (5 bases). The V end lost 3 bases, the J end lost 2 bases, and 13 bases lay between the germline ends. Germline V gene sequence: CDR1 LNHDA, CDR2 SQIVND (reference sequence). The CDR3 extends over 15 amino acids. The CDR3 region has the DNA TGTGCCAGTAGTATTGAGGGGCGGAAAAACTATGGCTACACCTTC. It translates to CASSIEGRKNYGYTF.

The chain uses TRBV7-9 and TRBJ1-2; possible D gene TRBD1, 6 bases. CDR3 length: 14 amino acids. Deletions cut 1 base from V and 8 bases from J, with 14 bases between. CDR1 is SEHNR, CDR2 FQNEAQ, per germline (reference sequence). The chain's CDR3 is CASSLGLGHLGYTF. The CDR3 DNA sequence: TGTGCCAGCAGCTTAGGCCTGGGACATTTGGGCTACACCTTC.

The CDR3 DNA sequence: TGCGCCAGCAGCCAAGACGCCGGGACAGGGCTAAATACGCAGTATTTT. Translated: CASSQDAGTGLNTQYF. The genes are TRBV4-1 and TRBJ2-3, with 9 bases that match TRBD1. Per germline, CDR1 MGHRA and CDR2 YSYEKL. J lost 7 bases, V lost 0 bases, and 8 bases had no gene match. The CDR3 is made up of 16 amino acids.

This sequence joins TRBV7-9 and TRBJ2-1; D not resolved. With 2 bases removed from V and 8 bases from J, the gap between germline ends came to 10 bases. The CDR3 runs to 13 residues. CDR1 is SEHNR, CDR2 FQNEAQ, per germline (reference sequence). CDR3 coding DNA: TGTGCCAGCAGCTTAAACCCTATCGATGAGCAGTTCTTC. Its protein is CASSLNPIDEQFF.

This clone was picked up one time. The chain has TRBV11-3 and TRBJ2-3; no reliable D call. The V end was cut by 2 bases, the J end by 4 bases, with 10 bases between. Per the germline V gene, CDR1 is SGHNT and CDR2 is YENEEA. The CDR3 has 14 amino acids. CDR3: CASSLNSLADTQYF. The CDR3 DNA follows: TGTGCCAGCAGCTTAAATTCGCTAGCAGATACGCAGTATTTT.

This clone came up once. This chain links TRBV12-5 with TRBJ2-3; 8 bases are shared with TRBD2. The length of the CDR3 is 17 residues. Germline loops: CDR1 LGHNT, CDR2 FRNRAP. With 2 bases clipped from V and 5 bases from J, the junction kept 12 bases outside the gene matches. The CDR3 spells CASGLTTGGRLIDTQYF. The CDR3, as DNA: TGTGCTAGTGGTTTGACAACGGGGGGGCGGCTGATAGATACGCAGTATTTT.

V and J are TRBV28 and TRBJ1-2, with a possible D match to TRBD1 (5 bases). V shed 11 bases and J shed 2 bases, with 9 bases lying between them. This CDR3 contains 11 residues. Germline loops: CDR1 MDHEN, CDR2 SYDVKM. CDR3 sequence (DNA): TGTGCCTCAGGGAAAAACTATGGCTACACCTTC. The encoded protein is CASGKNYGYTF.

The chain carries TRBV19 and TRBJ1-5, with 7 bases aligning to TRBD1. V lost 0 bases and J lost 0; bases outside the gene matches: 5. The CDR3 covers 17 residues. The germline V gene encodes CDR1 LNHDA and CDR2 SQIVND (reference sequence). CDR3: CASSIDGTAYSNQPQHF. CDR3 coding DNA: TGTGCCAGTAGTATAGATGGGACAGCGTATAGCAATCAGCCCCAGCATTTT.

This chain joins TRBV12-2 and TRBJ1-1. TRBV12-2 is designated a pseudogene. This CDR3 has 14 residues. The CDR3 DNA reads TGTGCAAGTCGCCGCCGTAGCACTGACACTGAAGCTTTCTTT. As protein: CASRRRSTDTEAFF.

This rearrangement joins TRBV19 to TRBJ1-1; D may be TRBD1 (6 bases). CDR3 length equals 14 residues. V lost 7 bases, J lost 0 bases, and 12 bases lay in between. Germline V lookup: CDR1 LNHDA, CDR2 SQIVND (reference sequence). CDR3 region: CASNPQGLNTEAFF. The CDR3 DNA follows: TGTGCCAGTAACCCACAGGGCCTGAACACTGAAGCTTTCTTT. The full variable domain, rest sourced from reference TRBV19 and TRBJ1-1, is DGGITQSPKYLFRKEGQNVTLSCEQNLNHDAMYWYRQDPGQGLRLIYYSQIVNDFQKGDIAEGYSVSREKKESFPLTVTSAQKNPTAFYLCASNPQGLNTEAFFGQGTRLTVV.